This paragraph covers one T cell receptor beta chain sequence. Its cognate antigen has yet to be identified. The germline V gene supplies CDR1 MGHDK and CDR2 SYGVNS. Spanning cysteine to phenylalanine, the CDR3 consists of 16 amino acids. No DNA appears here. Sequencing instrument: NextSeq 550. The Human TCR Profiling Kit (MiLaboratory) was used to prepare UMI-labeled 5' RACE TRB cDNA libraries. cDNA synthesis used the entire amount of extracted RNA, and PCR amplification then used the entire amount of cDNA produced. Libraries were prepared in parallel with an identical number of PCR cycles. Processing in the source paper ran as follows. MIGEC and MiXCR extracted about 49,000 +/- 11,000 unique UMI-labeled TRB cDNA molecules per library, requiring at least two reads per UMI. On average, about 40,000 +/- 10,000 functional in-frame TRB CDR3 nucleotide clonotypes lacking stop codons were found per library. After downsampling to 5000 UMI-labeled TRB molecules per sample, diversity metrics, including normalized Shannon-Wiener and Chao1, were computed in VDJtools. VDJtools computed clonotype-size-weighted physicochemical properties of the central five CDR3 residues: interaction energy, strength, volume and Kidera factor 4. Reprocessed by TCRdb, the reads give a single entry per CDR3 protein sequence, without DNA. Clone size and V and J calls follow TCRdb, not the original study. The sample table gives 130,000 to 150,000 distinct CDR3 sequences. 0.25% to 0.3% of the sample belongs to the ten largest clones.

These data come from a study of CXCR3-negative and CXCR3-positive naive CD8 T cells (dated by TCRdb to the late 2010s). Broadly, across the study: In total, some 130 million TRB reads were obtained, or roughly 1.5 +/- 0.3 million reads per library. The diversity and physicochemical repertoire analyses included 11 donors pooled from two independent experiments. Naive subsets from 5 or 6 donors and memory cells from 3 donors were included in the TRBV-TRBJ cluster analysis.

On the study overall, not on this receptor specifically: Compared with CXCR3-negative naive cells, CXCR3-positive naive cells had TRB CDR3s with higher hydrophobicity (lower Kidera factor 4), lower energy, and higher strength and volume indices. Because surface CD5, which has been linked to self-reactivity in mice, was comparable between naive subsets, TCR interaction strength was also inferred from TRB CDR3 physicochemical properties. TRBV-TRBJ usage was similar between naive CXCR3-negative and CXCR3-positive cells from the same donor, while memory cells showed distinct patterns. CXCR3 expression partially decreased after cryopreservation, so most assays used freshly isolated PBMCs. Both naive subsets had comparably high repertoire diversity, while memory CD8+ T cells had much lower repertoire diversity.

For every CD8+ T cell subset, fewer than 350,000 cells were flow-sorted straight into RLT lysis buffer, and each subset was sorted in triplicate. To exclude memory contaminants, naive CD8+ T cells were stringently defined as CD45RO-CCR7+CD27+CD95-. Peripheral blood mononuclear cells were isolated from buffy coats by standard density gradient centrifugation. Naive CXCR3-negative and CXCR3-positive CD8+ T cells were flow-sorted using a FACSAria III. Total RNA was extracted from sorted cells with an RNeasy Mini Kit. Sequencing was performed on naive CXCR3+ CD8+ T cells from blood. In light of the paper, this sample's cell subset or site label describes: CD45RO-CCR7+CD27+CD95- naive CD8+ T cells expressing CXCR3 (TNR3+). This clonotype originated in a human donor in good health. Some clones in this sample may be carry-over from other donors' samples. The chain uses TRBV25-1 and TRBJ2-3. The CDR3: CASSEFATTSTDTQYF.